What follows are 14 T cell receptor beta chains derived from one specimen sequenced in a study of T cells in Graves' hyperthyroidism and ophthalmopathy. From RNA transcripts, TCR beta CDR3 regions were amplified. The HTBI primer set drove a first-round RT-PCR of the TCR CDR3. TCRdb reanalysed the multiplex PCR reads using MiXCR and keeps one entry per CDR3 protein. The repertoire holds about 640,000 distinct CDR3 sequences, with around 20% as singletons. The source material was blood. These receptors originate from a man between 25 and 39 years old with Graves' ophthalmopathy.

The sample holds many counts of this clonotype. This chain uses TRBV3-1 with TRBJ2-1, with D unresolved. This CDR3 has 12 residues. V shed 5 bases and J shed 3 bases, with 5 bases lying between them. Germline-derived CDR1 and CDR2 are LGHDT and YNNKEL (reference sequence). The CDR3 protein is CASSSDYNEQFF. As DNA, the CDR3 is TGTGCCAGCAGCTCTGACTACAATGAGCAGTTCTTC.

This clonotype occurred once. V usage is TRBV5-4 and J usage is TRBJ2-2, with TRBD2 matching 7 bases. Trimming took 0 bases from V and 4 from J; bases not matched to a gene: 3. Germline V CDR1 and CDR2: SGHNT, YYREEE (reference sequence). The CDR3 loop spans 15 amino acids. The CDR3 DNA is TGTGCCAGCAGCTTGGGACTAGCCTTCACCGGGGAGCTGTTTTTT. Translated, it gives CASSLGLAFTGELFF.

Many counts were recorded for this clonotype. The rearrangement uses TRBV3-1 and TRBJ2-5; 7 bases line up with TRBD2. In germline, CDR1 is LGHDT, CDR2 YNNKEL (reference sequence). The CDR3 consists of 16 residues. V was pared by 0 bases and J by 5 bases, with 9 bases of the junction left unmatched. The CDR3 sequence: CASSQEVREVWETQYF. Written as DNA, the CDR3 is TGTGCCAGCAGCCAAGAGGTACGGGAGGTGTGGGAGACCCAGTACTTC.

The chain recombines TRBV29-1 with TRBJ1-2; maybe TRBD1 (5 bases). There are 15 residues in the CDR3. CDR1 and CDR2 (germline): SQVTM, ANQGSEA. Trimming cost V 4 bases and J 4 bases, with 19 bases left between them. The CDR3 spells CSVVPGTEGSYGYTF. CDR3 bases: TGCAGCGTTGTCCCTGGGACGGAAGGTTCCTATGGCTACACCTTC. Supplemented by reference TRBV29-1 and TRBJ1-2, the full variable domain reads SAVISQKPSRDICQRGTSLTIQCQVDSQVTMMFWYRQQPGQSLTLIATANQGSEATYESGFVIDKFPISRPNLTFSTLTVSNMSPEDSSIYLCSVVPGTEGSYGYTFGSGTRLTVV.

This clonotype was observed many times. This sequence joins TRBV27 and TRBJ2-7; TRBD2 aligns across 13 bases. V was clipped by 4 bases and J by 3 bases; unmatched bases: 6. The CDR3 extends over 16 amino acids. Germline loops: CDR1 MNHEY, CDR2 SMNVEV (reference sequence). Here the CDR3 DNA reads TGTGCCAGCAGTTCCGGACTAGCGGGAGAGGGCTACGAGCAGTACTTC. Amino acid sequence: CASSSGLAGEGYEQYF.

The CDR3 loop reads CASITGAQQFF. Here the CDR3 DNA reads TGCGCCAGCATAACCGGTGCACAGCAGTTCTTC. The rearrangement links TRBV5-1 to TRBJ2-1; D ambiguous. Germline V gives CDR1 SGHRS, CDR2 YFSETQ. V was clipped by 6 bases and J by 11 bases, with 12 bases between them. The CDR3 sequence is 11 residues long. The full variable domain, its missing parts supplied by reference TRBV5-1 and TRBJ2-1, is KAGVTQTPRYLIKTRGQQVTLSCSPISGHRSVSWYQQTPGQGLQFLFEYFSETQRNKGNFPGRFSGRQFSNSRSEMNVSTLELGDSALYLCASITGAQQFFGPGTRLTVL.

The chain recombines TRBV10-3 with TRBJ2-7; no clear D gene. This CDR3 is 13 amino acids long. Trimming cost V 4 bases and J 2 bases, with 9 bases left between them. Germline V gene data show CDR1 as ENHRY and CDR2 as SYGVKD. DNA of the CDR3: TGTGCCATCAGTGGGCGCACCACCTACGAGCAGTACTTC. Its translation is CAISGRTTYEQYF.

This clonotype showed up many times. The V and J genes are TRBV2 and TRBJ2-7; perhaps TRBD1 as D (5 bases). This CDR3 region has 16 residues. Germline CDR1 and CDR2: SNHLY and FYNNEI. The ends were cut back, 2 bases at V and 0 bases at J, with 14 bases in the middle. The CDR3 here is CASSERWGSLSYEQYF. DNA of the CDR3: TGTGCCAGCAGTGAACGATGGGGCTCTCTCTCCTACGAGCAGTACTTC.

The chain links TRBV5-6 to TRBJ2-7; 7 bases match TRBD1. Germline assignment: CDR1 SGHDT and CDR2 YYEEEE. J lost 2 bases, V lost 4 bases, and 9 bases had no gene match. This CDR3 region has 15 residues. As DNA, the CDR3 is TGTGCCAGCAGCAATCAAGGGGGCGGAACCTACGAGCAGTACTTC. It is translated as CASSNQGGGTYEQYF. Looking up the rest from reference TRBV5-6 and TRBJ2-7 gives the full variable domain: DAGVTQSPTHLIKTRGQQVTLRCSPKSGHDTVSWYQQALGQGPQFIFQYYEEEERQRGNFPDRFSGHQFPNYSSELNVNALLLGDSALYLCASSNQGGGTYEQYFGPGTRLTVT.

This clonotype was seen at least ten times. The J gene is TRBJ2-7, the V gene TRBV5-1; tentatively, D is TRBD1 or TRBD2 (6 bases each). Trimming pared 3 bases from V and 6 bases from J, leaving 19 bases between. CDR3 length: 15 residues. CDR1 and CDR2 from the germline V gene are SGHRS and YFSETQ. CDR3 amino acids: CASSSSGDKGGEQYF. The CDR3 DNA reads TGCGCCAGCAGCTCCTCCGGGGACAAGGGGGGCGAGCAGTACTTC.

Regarding this clonotype: With a much larger clone just one base away, this may be a read error. The CDR3 region has the DNA TGTGCCAGCAGCTTGGCGGAGGGCAGGGTCAGCTCCTACGAGCAGTACTTC. Its protein product is CASSLAEGRVSSYEQYF. The chain couples TRBV7-9 to TRBJ2-7, with D perhaps matching TRBD2 (6 bases). The germline V gene has CDR1 SEHNR and CDR2 FQNEAQ (reference sequence). Trimming took 3 bases from V and 0 from J, leaving 18 bases between them. This CDR3 has 17 residues.

The rearrangement joins TRBV7-2 to TRBJ2-1; 12 positions agree with TRBD2. CDR3 length: 15 residues. CDR1 and CDR2 (germline): SGHTA, FQGNSA. V lost 5 bases, J lost 6 bases, and 5 bases stayed unmatched. This chain's CDR3 is CASSGLAGIGNEQFF. The CDR3 DNA sequence: TGTGCCAGCAGCGGACTAGCGGGAATCGGCAATGAGCAGTTCTTC.

A note on this clonotype: A single base separates this from a much larger clone, so it may be a read error. Written as DNA, the CDR3 is TGTGCCAGCAGTGGGGAGAGGACAGGGGTCAGGGGCTACACCTTC. Protein product: CASSGERTGVRGYTF. The rearrangement uses TRBV2 and TRBJ1-2, with 9 bases identical to TRBD1. CDR3 size: 15 residues. V lost 4 bases, J lost 8 bases, and 11 bases stayed unmatched. Germline CDR1 is SNHLY and CDR2 is FYNNEI. Drawing the rest from reference TRBV2 and TRBJ1-2, the complete variable domain is EPEVTQTPSHQVTQMGQEVILRCVPISNHLYFYWYRQILGQKVEFLVSFYNNEISEKSEIFDDQFSVERPDGSNFTLKIRSTKLEDSAMYFCASSGERTGVRGYTFGSGTRLTVV.

This clonotype was detected ten times or more. The rearrangement uses TRBV5-5 and TRBJ1-5, with D maybe TRBD1 (5 bases). V lost 1 base, J lost 0 bases, and 8 bases lay in between. Germline CDR1 is SGHKS and CDR2 is YYEKEE (reference sequence). This CDR3 region has 15 residues. The CDR3 loop is CASSLLGDSNQPQHF. The CDR3 DNA sequence: TGTGCCAGCAGCTTGTTGGGGGATAGCAATCAGCCCCAGCATTTT.